A selection of T cell receptor beta chains follows, all from one sample in a study of cytomegalovirus exposure and HLA in healthy donors. The table came from immunoSEQ multiplex PCR; TCRdb's copy has only in-frame clones and leaves some out. The table lists over 150,000 clones, 77% of them singletons. The sequenced sample was PBMCs. These receptors all come from a woman in her 30s in good health and CMV-seropositive. CDR3s include the opening cysteine and the closing phenylalanine or tryptophan. Each record gives: D gene, V gene, J gene, clone size, CDR3 protein, CDR3 DNA. The D gene is left open where the match is weak. Size is stated for part of the rows, as once, few or many counts, or as a class when the clone is expanded.

>TRBD1|TRBV5-6|TRBJ2-5|-
CASSWGGQGGGETQYF
TGTGCCAGCAGCTGGGGTGGACAGGGAGGTGGGGAGACCCAGTACTTC
>TRBD2|TRBV11-2|TRBJ2-3|-
CASSSEGLAGYTDTQYF
TGTGCCAGCAGCTCCGAGGGACTAGCGGGATACACAGATACGCAGTATTTT
>TRBD1|TRBV13|TRBJ1-5|few
CASSSQRQGYSNQPQHF
TGTGCCAGCAGCTCCCAAAGACAGGGCTATAGCAATCAGCCCCAGCATTTT
>-|TRBV28|TRBJ1-5|-
CASSFPGSNQPQHF
TGTGCCAGCAGTTTTCCGGGGAGCAATCAGCCCCAGCATTTT
>-|TRBV9|TRBJ1-2|-
CASSAPGIQGYTF
TGTGCCAGCAGCGCCCCAGGGATTCAGGGCTACACCTTC
>-|TRBV18|TRBJ2-7|-
CASSSAGTYEQYF
TGTGCCAGCTCGTCTGCGGGAACCTACGAGCAGTACTTC
>TRBD2|TRBV5-6|TRBJ2-3|few
CASSLGTSGMGTDTQYF
TGTGCCAGCAGCTTGGGTACTAGCGGGATGGGAACAGATACGCAGTATTTT
>TRBD1|TRBV27|TRBJ1-5|-
CASSRARGRGSGQPQHF
TGTGCCAGCAGTCGCGCTCGGGGCAGGGGGTCAGGTCAGCCCCAGCATTTT
>-|TRBV18|TRBJ2-3|-
CASSPTGLSTDTQYF
TGTGCCAGCTCACCAACCGGGTTGTCCACAGATACGCAGTATTTT
>TRBD2|TRBV2|TRBJ2-3|-
CASRKTSGSGPDTQYF
TGTGCCAGCAGGAAGACTAGCGGGAGCGGGCCAGATACGCAGTATTTT
>TRBD2|TRBV11-2|TRBJ2-5|-
CASSLVRGVQTQYF
TGTGCCAGCAGCTTAGTACGGGGGGTACAGACCCAGTACTTC
>TRBD2|TRBV19|TRBJ2-1|-
CASNPLAGGRRNEQFF
TGTGCCAGTAACCCACTAGCGGGAGGGCGGAGGAATGAGCAGTTCTTC
>-|TRBV4-1|TRBJ2-1|-
CASSQVGRRGAGVSNEQFF
TGCGCCAGCAGCCAAGTTGGCCGCCGGGGGGCGGGAGTCTCCAATGAGCAGTTCTTC